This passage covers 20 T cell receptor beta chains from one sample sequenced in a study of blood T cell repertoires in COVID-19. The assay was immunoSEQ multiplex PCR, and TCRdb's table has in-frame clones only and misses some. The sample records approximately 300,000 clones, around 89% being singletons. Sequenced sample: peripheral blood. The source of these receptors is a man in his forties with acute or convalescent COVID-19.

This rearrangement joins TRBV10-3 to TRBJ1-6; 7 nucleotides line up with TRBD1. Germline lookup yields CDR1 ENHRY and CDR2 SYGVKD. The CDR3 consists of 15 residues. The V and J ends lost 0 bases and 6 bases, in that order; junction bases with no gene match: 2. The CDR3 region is CAISESGTANSPLHF. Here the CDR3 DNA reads TGTGCCATCAGTGAGTCCGGGACAGCTAATTCACCCCTCCACTTT.

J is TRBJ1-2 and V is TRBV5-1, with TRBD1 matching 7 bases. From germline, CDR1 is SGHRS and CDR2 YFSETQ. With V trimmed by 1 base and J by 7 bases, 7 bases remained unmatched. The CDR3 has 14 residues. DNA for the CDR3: TGCGCCAGCAGCTTGCCAGGACCAGGGGGTGGCTACACCTTC. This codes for CASSLPGPGGGYTF.

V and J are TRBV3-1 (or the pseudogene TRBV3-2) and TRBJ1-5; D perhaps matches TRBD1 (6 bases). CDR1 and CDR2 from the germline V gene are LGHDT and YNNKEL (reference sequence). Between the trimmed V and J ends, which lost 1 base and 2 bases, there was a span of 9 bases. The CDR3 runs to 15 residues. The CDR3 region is CASSQGRQGNQPQHF. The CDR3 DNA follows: TGTGCCAGCAGCCAAGGGAGACAGGGCAATCAGCCCCAGCATTTT.

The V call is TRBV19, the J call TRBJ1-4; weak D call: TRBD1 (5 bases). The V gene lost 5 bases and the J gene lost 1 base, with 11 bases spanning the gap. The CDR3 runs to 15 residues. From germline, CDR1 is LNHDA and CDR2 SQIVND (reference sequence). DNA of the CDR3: TGTGCCAGTAGTTCCGGAAGGGGAACTAATGAAAAACTGTTTTTT. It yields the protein CASSSGRGTNEKLFF. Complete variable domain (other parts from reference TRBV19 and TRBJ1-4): DGGITQSPKYLFRKEGQNVTLSCEQNLNHDAMYWYRQDPGQGLRLIYYSQIVNDFQKGDIAEGYSVSREKKESFPLTVTSAQKNPTAFYLCASSSGRGTNEKLFFGSGTQLSVL.

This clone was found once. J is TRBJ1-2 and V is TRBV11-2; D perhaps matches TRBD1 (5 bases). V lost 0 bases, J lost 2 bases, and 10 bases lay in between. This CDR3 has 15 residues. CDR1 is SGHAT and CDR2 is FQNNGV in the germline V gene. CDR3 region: CASSLDQQVNYGYTF. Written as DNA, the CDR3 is TGTGCCAGCAGCTTAGATCAACAGGTGAACTATGGCTACACCTTC.

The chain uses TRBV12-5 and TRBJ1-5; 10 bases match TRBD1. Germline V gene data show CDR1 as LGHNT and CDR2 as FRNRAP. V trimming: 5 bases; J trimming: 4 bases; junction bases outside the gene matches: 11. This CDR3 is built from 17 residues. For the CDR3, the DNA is TGTGCTAGTGGTCTTTCTCCCGGGACAGGGGTAAATCAGCCCCAGCATTTT. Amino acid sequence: CASGLSPGTGVNQPQHF.

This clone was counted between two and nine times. The CDR3 loop reads CASSLSGGEDTQYF. DNA of the CDR3: TGTGCCAGCAGTCTCAGCGGGGGGGAAGATACGCAGTATTTT. The chain links TRBV2 to TRBJ2-3, with 10 bases that match TRBD2. The CDR3 extends over 14 amino acids. Germline assignment: CDR1 SNHLY and CDR2 FYNNEI. V gave up 5 bases and J gave up 5 bases; unmatched junction bases: 4.

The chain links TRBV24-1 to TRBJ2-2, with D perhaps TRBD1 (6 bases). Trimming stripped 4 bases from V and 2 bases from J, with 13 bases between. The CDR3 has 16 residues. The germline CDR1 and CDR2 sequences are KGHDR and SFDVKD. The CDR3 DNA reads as TGTGCCACCAGTGACCCAGGGGCCCCCAACACCGGGGAGCTGTTTTTT. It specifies CATSDPGAPNTGELFF.

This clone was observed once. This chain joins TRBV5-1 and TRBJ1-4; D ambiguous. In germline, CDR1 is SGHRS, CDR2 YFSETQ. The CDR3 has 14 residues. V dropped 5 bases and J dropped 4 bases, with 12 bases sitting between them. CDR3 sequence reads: CASSTGLNNEKLFF. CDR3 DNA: TGCGCCAGCAGTACCGGACTGAATAATGAAAAACTGTTTTTT.

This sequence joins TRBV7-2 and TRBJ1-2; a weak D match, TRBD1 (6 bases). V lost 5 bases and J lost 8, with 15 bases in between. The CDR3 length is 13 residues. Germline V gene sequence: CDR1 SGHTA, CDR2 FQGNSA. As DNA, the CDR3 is TGTGCCAGCAGCGGCTTGTTGGGGGCAGGCTACACCTTC. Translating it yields CASSGLLGAGYTF. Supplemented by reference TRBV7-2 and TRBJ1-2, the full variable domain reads GAGVSQSPSNKVTEKGKDVELRCDPISGHTALYWYRQSLGQGLEFLIYFQGNSAPDKSGLPSDRFSAERTGGSVSTLTIQRTQQEDSAVYLCASSGLLGAGYTFGSGTRLTVV.

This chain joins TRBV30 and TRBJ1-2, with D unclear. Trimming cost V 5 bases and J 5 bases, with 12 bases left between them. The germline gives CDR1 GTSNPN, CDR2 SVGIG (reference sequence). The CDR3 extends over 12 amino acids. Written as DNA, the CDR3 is TGTGCCTGGGGAGTAGATAGTTATGGCTACACCTTC. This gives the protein CAWGVDSYGYTF.

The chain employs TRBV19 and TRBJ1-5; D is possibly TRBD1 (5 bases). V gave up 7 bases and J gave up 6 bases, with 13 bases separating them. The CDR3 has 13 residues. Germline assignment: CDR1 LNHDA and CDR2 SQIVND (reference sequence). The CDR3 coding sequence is TGTGCCAGTAATAGCGGGGGGACTCAGCCCCAGCATTTT. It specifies CASNSGGTQPQHF.

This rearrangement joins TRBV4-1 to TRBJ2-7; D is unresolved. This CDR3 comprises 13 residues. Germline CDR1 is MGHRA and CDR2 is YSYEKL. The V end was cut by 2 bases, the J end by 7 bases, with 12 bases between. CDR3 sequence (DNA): TGCGCCAGCAGCCAAACGGTAATCCGGGAGCAGTACTTC. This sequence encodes CASSQTVIREQYF.

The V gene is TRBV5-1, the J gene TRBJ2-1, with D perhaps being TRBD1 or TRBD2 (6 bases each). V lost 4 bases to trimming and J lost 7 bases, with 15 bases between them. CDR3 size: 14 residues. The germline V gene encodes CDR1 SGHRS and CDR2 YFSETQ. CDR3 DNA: TGCGCCAGCAGCCTGGGAGGACAGAAGAATGAGCAGTTCTTC. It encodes CASSLGGQKNEQFF.

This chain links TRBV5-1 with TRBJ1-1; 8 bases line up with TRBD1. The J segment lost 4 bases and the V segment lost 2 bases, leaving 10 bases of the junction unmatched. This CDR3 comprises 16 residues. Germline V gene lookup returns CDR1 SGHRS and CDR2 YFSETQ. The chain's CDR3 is CASSFATGEGSTEAFF. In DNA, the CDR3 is TGCGCCAGCAGCTTCGCGACAGGGGAAGGGAGCACTGAAGCTTTCTTT.

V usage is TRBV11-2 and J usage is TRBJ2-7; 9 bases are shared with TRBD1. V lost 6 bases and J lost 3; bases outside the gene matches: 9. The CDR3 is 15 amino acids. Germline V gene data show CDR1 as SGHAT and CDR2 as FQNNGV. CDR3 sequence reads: CASRLTGTGSYEQYF. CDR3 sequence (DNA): TGTGCCAGCAGACTAACCGGGACAGGGAGCTACGAGCAGTACTTC.

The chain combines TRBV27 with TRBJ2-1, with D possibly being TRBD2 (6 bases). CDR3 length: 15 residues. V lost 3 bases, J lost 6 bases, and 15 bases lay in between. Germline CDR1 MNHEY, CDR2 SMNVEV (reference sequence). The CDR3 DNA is TGTGCCAGCAGTTTTATAGGAACCGGGGGCAATGAGCAGTTCTTC. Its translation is CASSFIGTGGNEQFF.

CDR3 nucleotides: TGCGCCAGCAGCTCCGGGTCTCCTCGCAATTCACCCCTCCACTTT. As protein: CASSSGSPRNSPLHF. The gene calls are TRBV5-1 and TRBJ1-6, with D unresolved. Germline lookup yields CDR1 SGHRS and CDR2 YFSETQ. This CDR3 spans 15 amino acids. V lost 3 bases and J lost 7, with 14 bases in between.

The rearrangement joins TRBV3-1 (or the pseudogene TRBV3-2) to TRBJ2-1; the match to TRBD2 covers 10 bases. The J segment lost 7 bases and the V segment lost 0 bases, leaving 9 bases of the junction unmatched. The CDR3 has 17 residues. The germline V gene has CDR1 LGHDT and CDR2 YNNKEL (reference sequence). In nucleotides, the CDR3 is TGTGCCAGCAGCCAAGAGGGCTCTAGCGGGGGCCAAAATGAGCAGTTCTTC. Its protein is CASSQEGSSGGQNEQFF.

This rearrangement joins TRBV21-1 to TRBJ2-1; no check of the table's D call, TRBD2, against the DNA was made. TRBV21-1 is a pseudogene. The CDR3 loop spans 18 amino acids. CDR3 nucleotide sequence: TGTGCCAGCAGCAATGGTAGTAGCGGGGGCCTATCCTACAATGAGCAGTTCTTC. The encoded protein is CASSNGSSGGLSYNEQFF.